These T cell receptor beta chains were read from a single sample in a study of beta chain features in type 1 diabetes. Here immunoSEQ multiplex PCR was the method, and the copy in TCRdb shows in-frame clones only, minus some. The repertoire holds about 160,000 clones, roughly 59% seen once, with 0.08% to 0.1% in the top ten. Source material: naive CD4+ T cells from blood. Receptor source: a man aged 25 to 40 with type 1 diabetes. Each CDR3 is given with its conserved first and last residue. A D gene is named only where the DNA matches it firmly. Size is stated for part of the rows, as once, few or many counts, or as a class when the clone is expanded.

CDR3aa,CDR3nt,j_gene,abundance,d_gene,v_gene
CASSFQTGGALALHF,TGTGCCAGCAGCTTCCAGACAGGGGGCGCCTTGGCCCTCCACTTT,TRBJ1-6,NA,TRBD1,TRBV7-2
CASSRDRGAYNEQFF,TGTGCCAGCAGCCGTGACAGGGGAGCCTACAATGAGCAGTTCTTC,TRBJ2-1,few,TRBD1,TRBV7-2
CAISESVLQGGSNIQYF,TGTGCCATCAGTGAATCTGTTTTGCAGGGTGGTTCAAACATTCAGTACTTC,TRBJ2-4,NA,NA,TRBV10-3
CAWRTPDRGKETQYF,TGTGCCTGGAGGACCCCCGACAGGGGGAAAGAGACCCAGTACTTC,TRBJ2-5,NA,TRBD1,TRBV30
CASSLRTQNNYGYTF,TGTGCCAGCAGCTTACGGACACAGAACAACTATGGCTACACCTTC,TRBJ1-2,NA,NA,TRBV7-9
CASSLQRQETQYF,TGTGCCAGCAGCTTACAGCGGCAAGAGACCCAGTACTTC,TRBJ2-5,few,NA,TRBV7-2
CSVEEWQGYGYTF,TGCAGCGTTGAAGAGTGGCAGGGGTATGGCTACACCTTC,TRBJ1-2,NA,NA,TRBV29-1
CASSSLQVNEQFF,TGTGCCAGCAGCTCACTCCAGGTGAATGAGCAGTTCTTC,TRBJ2-1,NA,NA,TRBV7-6
CASSVAPLGAATEAFF,TGTGCCAGCAGCGTAGCCCCTCTAGGGGCGGCCACTGAAGCTTTCTTT,TRBJ1-1,NA,NA,TRBV9
CASSVETSSYNEQFF,TGTGCCAGCAGTGTGGAGACTAGCTCCTACAATGAGCAGTTCTTC,TRBJ2-1,NA,NA,TRBV2
CASSPTGGNAVF,TGTGCCAGCAGCCCGACAGGGGGAAACGCTGTCTTT,TRBJ1-5,NA,TRBD1,TRBV7-9
CAQLRDRIGGVRYEQYF,TGTGCCCAGCTCCGGGACAGGATTGGAGGAGTTCGGTACGAGCAGTACTTC,TRBJ2-7,NA,NA,TRBV21-1
CSVEEGRGTDTQYF,TGCAGCGTTGAAGAGGGGCGGGGTACAGATACGCAGTATTTT,TRBJ2-3,NA,NA,TRBV29-1
CASSLASETQYF,TGTGCCAGCAGCTTAGCGAGTGAGACCCAGTACTTC,TRBJ2-5,NA,NA,TRBV7-9
CASSLTPRSSGGGGQFF,TGTGCCAGCAGCTTAACCCCCCGGTCTAGCGGGGGGGGTGGGCAGTTCTTC,TRBJ2-1,once,TRBD2,TRBV7-2
CASSGSTVSYNEQFF,TGTGCCAGCAGCGGGTCGACAGTCTCCTACAATGAGCAGTTCTTC,TRBJ2-1,NA,NA,TRBV9
CASSLAVGWQYF,TGTGCCAGCAGCTTAGCGGTGGGGTGGCAGTACTTC,TRBJ2-5,NA,NA,TRBV7-2
CASSVAGGPTDTQYF,TGTGCCAGCAGCGTAGCGGGCGGGCCTACGGATACGCAGTATTTT,TRBJ2-3,NA,NA,TRBV9
CSVVVASGGTDTQYF,TGCAGCGTTGTCGTTGCTAGCGGAGGCACAGATACGCAGTATTTT,TRBJ2-3,NA,TRBD2,TRBV29-1
CASSYARVTEAFF,TGTGCCAGCAGTTACGCCCGAGTCACTGAAGCTTTCTTT,TRBJ1-1,few,NA,TRBV6-5
CASSQAGTYEQYF,TGTGCCAGCAGTCAAGCAGGGACCTACGAGCAGTACTTC,TRBJ2-7,NA,NA,TRBV28
CASSLGRPRNHEQYF,TGTGCCAGCAGCTTAGGTAGACCGCGGAACCACGAGCAGTACTTC,TRBJ2-7,NA,NA,TRBV7-2
CSVDGQDATQYF,TGCAGCGTTGACGGACAGGACGCGACCCAGTACTTC,TRBJ2-5,few,TRBD1,TRBV29-1
CASSSHGQGRSGELFF,TGTGCCAGCAGCTCTCACGGACAGGGGAGGTCCGGGGAGCTGTTTTTT,TRBJ2-2,once,TRBD1,TRBV5-4
CASSGAQQGNQPQHF,TGTGCCAGCAGTGGGGCTCAACAGGGGAATCAGCCCCAGCATTTT,TRBJ1-5,NA,TRBD1,TRBV2
CASSLSGGPDTQYF,TGTGCCAGCAGTTTGAGCGGGGGGCCAGATACGCAGTATTTT,TRBJ2-3,NA,TRBD2,TRBV28
CSWGTAYGYTF,TGCAGTTGGGGGACAGCTTATGGCTACACCTTC,TRBJ1-2,NA,TRBD1,TRBV20-1
CASSYQGDTQYF,TGTGCCAGCAGTTACCAGGGAGATACGCAGTATTTT,TRBJ2-3,NA,NA,TRBV6-5
CASSPAPRWADTQYF,TGTGCCAGCAGCCCCGCGCCGCGGTGGGCAGATACGCAGTATTTT,TRBJ2-3,NA,NA,TRBV7-2
CSVEKQRGNYGYTF,TGCAGCGTTGAAAAACAGAGGGGTAACTATGGCTACACCTTC,TRBJ1-2,NA,NA,TRBV29-1
CASSLVRAAEQYF,TGTGCCAGCAGCTTAGTCCGGGCAGCCGAGCAGTACTTC,TRBJ2-7,NA,NA,TRBV7-9
CAWAGQGTDTQYF,TGTGCCTGGGCGGGACAGGGGACAGATACGCAGTATTTT,TRBJ2-3,NA,TRBD1,TRBV30
CASSLGNTGELFF,TGTGCCAGCAGCTTAGGGAACACCGGGGAGCTGTTTTTT,TRBJ2-2,NA,NA,TRBV7-9
CASSLMERSYTF,TGTGCCAGCAGCTTGATGGAAAGGAGTTACACCTTC,TRBJ1-2,NA,NA,TRBV13
CASSAAGSDTQYF,TGTGCCAGCAGCGCCGCAGGATCAGATACGCAGTATTTT,TRBJ2-3,NA,NA,TRBV9
CAAGDGTSTDTQYF,TGTGCCGCCGGGGACGGAACTAGCACAGATACGCAGTATTTT,TRBJ2-3,NA,NA,TRBV10-3
CASSLQGSSSYNEQFF,TGCGCCAGCAGCTTACAGGGGTCCAGCTCCTACAATGAGCAGTTCTTC,TRBJ2-1,NA,TRBD1,TRBV5-1
CASSEAQVGNTIYF,TGTGCCAGCAGTGAGGCGCAGGTGGGAAACACCATATATTTT,TRBJ1-3,NA,NA,TRBV2
CASSSLTDTQYF,TGTGCCAGCAGCTCACTAACAGATACGCAGTATTTT,TRBJ2-3,once,NA,TRBV7-2
CASSVEGEAFF,TGTGCCAGCAGTGTGGAGGGTGAAGCTTTCTTT,TRBJ1-1,NA,NA,TRBV6-5
CAWSVKFGSYEQYF,TGTGCCTGGAGTGTAAAGTTCGGCTCCTACGAGCAGTACTTC,TRBJ2-7,NA,NA,TRBV30
CASSESRRAATGELFF,TGTGCCAGCAGTGAATCTCGAAGAGCGGCAACCGGGGAGCTGTTTTTT,TRBJ2-2,NA,NA,TRBV25-1
CASSLVNEQYF,TGTGCCAGCAGCTTAGTGAACGAGCAGTACTTC,TRBJ2-7,NA,NA,TRBV11-2
CAWSSSYGYTF,TGTGCCTGGAGTAGCAGCTATGGCTACACCTTC,TRBJ1-2,NA,NA,TRBV30
CASSRGQGTLNEQYF,TGTGCCAGCAGCCGGGGACAGGGGACATTGAACGAGCAGTACTTC,TRBJ2-7,NA,TRBD1,TRBV9
CAWSMTDTQYF,TGTGCCTGGAGTATGACCGATACGCAGTATTTT,TRBJ2-3,NA,NA,TRBV30
CATSREAGMGTEAFF,TGTGCCACCAGCAGAGAGGCAGGGATGGGCACTGAAGCTTTCTTT,TRBJ1-1,once,NA,TRBV15
CASALRDPYNEQFF,TGTGCCAGCGCTCTCCGGGATCCTTACAATGAGCAGTTCTTC,TRBJ2-1,NA,NA,TRBV6-5
CSVLQAPNEKLFF,TGCAGCGTGCTACAGGCCCCTAATGAAAAACTGTTTTTT,TRBJ1-4,NA,NA,TRBV29-1
CAWSLPGGTGRLEQYF,TGTGCCTGGAGCCTCCCTGGGGGGACAGGTAGGCTCGAGCAGTACTTC,TRBJ2-7,NA,TRBD1,TRBV30
CASSSVVGSYNEQFF,TGTGCCAGCAGCTCCGTAGTGGGCTCCTACAATGAGCAGTTCTTC,TRBJ2-1,few,NA,TRBV14
CSAGGAEETQYF,TGCAGCGCAGGGGGCGCGGAAGAGACCCAGTACTTC,TRBJ2-5,few,TRBD1,TRBV29-1
CSVGGGHEQFF,TGCAGCGTTGGAGGAGGCCATGAGCAGTTCTTC,TRBJ2-1,NA,NA,TRBV29-1
CSVDYRGLGWTEAFF,TGCAGCGTTGACTACAGGGGGCTGGGGTGGACTGAAGCTTTCTTT,TRBJ1-1,NA,TRBD1,TRBV29-1
CASSHGPRGTSGGRDTQYF,TGCGCCAGCAGCCACGGCCCCCGCGGGACTAGCGGGGGCAGAGATACGCAGTATTTT,TRBJ2-3,NA,TRBD2,TRBV5-1